These 8 T cell receptor beta chains came from one sample sequenced in a study of CD8+CD57+ T cells in acquired aplastic anemia. CD8+CD57+ cell expansion had been shown by flow cytometry in patients chosen for sequencing. Profiling of TCR beta VDJ combinations and CDR3 sequences used genomic DNA as template. TCRdb used MiXCR to reprocess the reads, holding one entry per CDR3 protein. The table lists under 200,000 distinct CDR3 sequences, roughly 43% of them singletons. The sample was sorted CD4+, CD8+, or CD8+CD57+ T cells (not recorded which) from PBMCs. The origin of the receptors is a human donor with aplastic anemia.

J is TRBJ2-7 and V is TRBV7-3; tentatively, D is TRBD1 (5 bases). Germline CDR1 is SGHTA and CDR2 is FQGTGA. V lost 4 bases and J 5 bases, leaving 18 bases between the germline ends. This CDR3 comprises 15 residues. The CDR3 reads CASSSSSGISHEQYF. The CDR3 DNA sequence: TGTGCCAGCAGCTCATCATCAGGGATTTCCCACGAGCAGTACTTC.

With regard to this clonotype: An end of the junction differs from the germline gene, which may be a read error. The rearrangement links TRBV10-3 to TRBJ2-1, with a possible D match to TRBD2 (6 bases). The CDR3 runs to 16 residues. Per the germline V gene, CDR1 is ENHRY and CDR2 is SYGVKD. The CDR3 DNA reads TGTGCCAGCAGTGAAGTTCGCGGGGCCGAATACAATGAGCAGTTCTTC. Translating gives CASSEVRGAEYNEQFF.

This clonotype appeared a few times. The chain has TRBV29-1 and TRBJ1-2, with 8 positions matching TRBD1. Unmatched junction bases numbered 10, after V lost 6 bases and J lost 4 bases. Germline CDR1 is SQVTM and CDR2 is ANQGSEA. CDR3 length equals 14 residues. This CDR3 reads CSVGGGTGGYGYTF. CDR3 nucleotides: TGCAGCGTAGGGGGGGGGACAGGCGGCTATGGCTACACCTTC. Full variable domain (rest looked up from reference TRBV29-1 and TRBJ1-2): SAVISQKPSRDICQRGTSLTIQCQVDSQVTMMFWYRQQPGQSLTLIATANQGSEATYESGFVIDKFPISRPNLTFSTLTVSNMSPEDSSIYLCSVGGGTGGYGYTFGSGTRLTVV.

This clonotype appeared a single time. The chain recombines TRBV2 with TRBJ1-2; D perhaps matches TRBD1 (6 bases). V gave up 6 bases and J gave up 2 bases, with 13 bases separating them. Germline-derived CDR1 and CDR2 are SNHLY and FYNNEI. The CDR3 length is 14 residues. Here the CDR3 DNA reads TGTGCCAGCAGGGCTTACAGGGAAAACTATGGCTACACCTTC. Residues: CASRAYRENYGYTF.

In regard to this clonotype: It may be a read error: a sequence one base away is much more abundant. The conserved closing phenylalanine or tryptophan is absent in this CDR3, likely reflecting a read error. V and J are TRBV29-1 and TRBJ2-7, with 9 bases that match TRBD1. The V gene's germline CDR1 is SQVTM and CDR2 ANQGSEA. V shed 1 base and J 1 base; nucleotides not matched to a gene: 5. This CDR3 spans 15 amino acids. The CDR3: CSVEGSGQGSYEQYS. The CDR3 DNA reads as TGCAGCGTTGAAGGGTCCGGACAGGGGTCCTACGAGCAGTACTCC.

The chain recombines TRBV27 with TRBJ2-5; D possibly uses TRBD1 or TRBD2 (5 bases each). The V gene's germline CDR1 is MNHEY and CDR2 SMNVEV (reference sequence). The CDR3 is 15 residues long. V was shortened by 3 bases and J by 4 bases, with 15 bases between the two germline ends. CDR3 DNA sequence: TGTGCCAGCAGTTTTGGGGGAGAGATTTCAGAGACCCAGTACTTC. Translated, it gives CASSFGGEISETQYF.

The chain employs TRBV6-4 and TRBJ2-3; 11 bases are shared with TRBD2. V was pared by 0 bases and J by 2 bases, with 4 bases of the junction left unmatched. CDR3 size: 17 residues. CDR1 is MRHNA and CDR2 is SNTAGT in the germline V gene. This CDR3 is CASSDSGLADPTDTQYF. The CDR3 coding sequence is TGTGCCAGCAGTGACTCGGGACTAGCGGACCCCACAGATACGCAGTATTTT.

This clonotype was seen at least ten times. The V and J genes are TRBV19 and TRBJ1-6; maybe TRBD1 (5 bases). The CDR3 contains 15 residues. V lost 3 bases and J lost 8, with 14 bases in between. CDR1 and CDR2 from the germline V gene are LNHDA and SQIVND (reference sequence). The DNA for the CDR3 is TGTGCCAGTAGTATCCTGGACGGAGGGGATTCACCCCTCCACTTT. Encoded protein: CASSILDGGDSPLHF.